A single sample is the source of the 10 T cell receptor beta chains below, sequenced in a study of response to subunit inactivated influenza vaccine. TCRdb reprocessed the RT-PCR reads via MiXCR and lists one record per CDR3 protein. This table holds hundreds of thousands of distinct CDR3 sequences, approximately 15% found once. The material was PBMCs from blood, obtained roughly 15 days before vaccination. Source of these receptors: a man aged 45-60 years who received an inactivated influenza vaccine.

In this sample, this clonotype turned up a few times. The chain employs TRBV4-1 and TRBJ1-5; D is unresolved. CDR1 and CDR2 (germline): MGHRA, YSYEKL. The CDR3 is 17 residues long. The V and J ends lost 4 bases and 6 bases respectively, with 22 bases between them. DNA of the CDR3: TGCGCCAGCAGCCGAGCAGTCTCAAAGCCGCTCAGTCAGCCCCAGCATTTT. Protein product: CASSRAVSKPLSQPQHF.

The chain couples TRBV4-2 to TRBJ2-7; 7 bases are shared with TRBD2. The CDR3 loop spans 17 amino acids. CDR1 is LGHNA and CDR2 is YNFKEQ in the germline V gene. Unmatched junction bases numbered 11, after V lost 0 bases and J lost 3 bases. In nucleotides, the CDR3 is TGTGCCAGCAGCCAAGAACTAGCGCCCAGGTTTAACTACGAGCAGTACTTC. Its translation is CASSQELAPRFNYEQYF.

This chain uses TRBV9 with TRBJ2-2; tentative D call: TRBD1 (6 bases). CDR3 length: 17 residues. Trimming took 3 bases from V and 0 from J, leaving 15 bases between them. Germline CDR1 reads SGDLS; CDR2 reads YYNGEE. The CDR3 is CASSAPIDRTNTGELFF. Here the CDR3 DNA reads TGTGCCAGCAGCGCCCCGATCGACAGGACGAACACCGGGGAGCTGTTTTTT.

This clonotype was seen a few times. This chain links TRBV5-1 with TRBJ1-6; weak D call: TRBD1 (5 bases). There are 15 residues in the CDR3. Germline assignment: CDR1 SGHRS and CDR2 YFSETQ. Deletions cut 0 bases from V and 8 bases from J, with 12 bases between. DNA for the CDR3: TGCGCCAGCAGCTTGGGGGCGCTCAGGGATTCACCCCTCCACTTT. It codes for CASSLGALRDSPLHF.

In its sample, this clonotype was seen a few times. A read error may account for a junction end that differs from germline. The gene calls are TRBV4-3 and TRBJ1-5; possibly TRBD1 for D (5 bases). CDR1 is LGHNA and CDR2 is YSLEER in the germline V gene. This CDR3 region has 14 residues. The CDR3 sequence: CVSSQDWGSQPQHF. CDR3 coding DNA: TGCGTCAGCAGCCAAGATTGGGGGAGCCAGCCCCAGCATTTT.

This chain connects TRBV29-1 to TRBJ1-2; D not certain. CDR3 size: 13 residues. The V end was cut by 0 bases, the J end by 0 bases, with 5 bases between. Germline CDR1 SQVTM, CDR2 ANQGSEA. The CDR3 sequence is CSVEEGTNYGYTF. CDR3 in DNA: TGCAGCGTTGAAGAGGGAACTAACTATGGCTACACCTTC. Combining the CDR3 with reference TRBV29-1 and TRBJ1-2 gives the whole variable domain SAVISQKPSRDICQRGTSLTIQCQVDSQVTMMFWYRQQPGQSLTLIATANQGSEATYESGFVIDKFPISRPNLTFSTLTVSNMSPEDSSIYLCSVEEGTNYGYTFGSGTRLTVV.

V gene TRBV12-3 or TRBV12-4 combines with J gene TRBJ2-3; 14 nucleotides line up with TRBD2. This CDR3 contains 18 residues. With 1 base clipped from V and 0 bases from J, the junction kept 3 bases outside the gene matches. The CDR3 here is CASSLGTSGGLSTDTQYF. Written as DNA, the CDR3 is TGTGCCAGCAGTTTAGGGACTAGCGGGGGGTTAAGCACAGATACGCAGTATTTT.

The CDR3 here is CATSPRTQETQYF. The CDR3 DNA reads TGTGCCACCAGCCCCCGGACCCAAGAGACCCAGTACTTC. This chain joins TRBV15 and TRBJ2-5; D ambiguous. The ends were cut back, 5 bases at V and 1 base at J, with 8 bases in the middle. CDR3 length: 13 amino acids. In germline, CDR1 is LNHNV, CDR2 YYDKDF (reference sequence).

The genes are TRBV7-2 and TRBJ2-2; 7 bases match TRBD2. The CDR3 has 17 amino acids. Germline V gene sequence: CDR1 SGHTA, CDR2 FQGNSA. V was pared by 3 bases and J by 3 bases, with 10 bases of the junction left unmatched. As DNA, the CDR3 is TGTGCCAGCAGCTTCATCCCTGGGACTACATACACCGGGGAGCTGTTTTTT. Encoded protein: CASSFIPGTTYTGELFF.

Many counts were recorded for this clonotype. The rearrangement uses TRBV2 and TRBJ1-2; D not certain. Germline V CDR1 and CDR2: SNHLY, FYNNEI. Trimming took 3 bases from V and 4 from J, leaving 9 bases between them. The CDR3 covers 13 residues. CDR3: CASSDPSSYGYTF. DNA of the CDR3: TGTGCCAGCAGTGACCCCAGCAGCTATGGCTACACCTTC.